This T cell receptor (beta chain) came from a study of CD4 T cells in relation to SARS-CoV-2 and coronaviruses. In the study overall: ViraFEST: approximately 10-day antigen culture of PBMCs, then TCR beta CDR3 sequencing. Crossreactive spike epitopes shared across donors were mapped to their HLA restriction.

This clone appeared a single time. Its antigen is still unknown. The data were produced by immunoSEQ multiplex PCR, yet TCRdb's version contains in-frame clones alone and is incomplete. The table shows about 19,000 clones, with 77% occurring only once. The unexposed donors gave CD4+ T cells in about 2010-2019, prior to COVID-19. CD4+ T cells were isolated from the cells after around 11 days of culture. Unexposed-donor CD4+ T cells were probed with SARS-CoV-2 S/N and four cold-coronavirus spikes, cells permitting. Trimming left V 4 bases short and J 3 bases short, with 16 bases between. The CDR3 covers 16 residues. Germline CDR1 is SGHRS and CDR2 is YFSETQ.

The chain links TRBV5-1 to TRBJ1-4, with a tentative D call TRBD1 (5 bases). The TCR sequence derives from a human donor in good health. Sequenced: CD4+ T cells from PBMCs, cultured in vitro. CDR3 nucleotide sequence: TGCGCCAGCAGCAAAGCTAGGGTAGGGGCTAATGAAAAACTGTTTTTT. Its translation is CASSKARVGANEKLFF.